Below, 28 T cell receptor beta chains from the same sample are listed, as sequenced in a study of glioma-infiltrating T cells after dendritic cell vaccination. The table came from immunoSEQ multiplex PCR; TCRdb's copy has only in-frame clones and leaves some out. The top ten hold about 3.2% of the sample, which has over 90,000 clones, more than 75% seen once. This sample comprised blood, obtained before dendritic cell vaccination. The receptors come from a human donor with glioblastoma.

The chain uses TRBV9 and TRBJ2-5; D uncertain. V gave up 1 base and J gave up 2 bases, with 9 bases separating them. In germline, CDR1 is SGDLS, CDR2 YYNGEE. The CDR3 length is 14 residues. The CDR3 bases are TGTGCCAGCAGCGTATTGGCCCGACAAGAGACCCAGTACTTC. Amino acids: CASSVLARQETQYF.

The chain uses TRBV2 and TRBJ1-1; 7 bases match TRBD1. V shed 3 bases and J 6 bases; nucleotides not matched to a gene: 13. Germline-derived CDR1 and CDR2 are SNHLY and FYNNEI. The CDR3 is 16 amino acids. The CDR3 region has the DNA TGTGCCAGCAGTGATCAAGGACAGGACATAGGACCTGAAGCTTTCTTT. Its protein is CASSDQGQDIGPEAFF. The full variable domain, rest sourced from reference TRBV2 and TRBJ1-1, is EPEVTQTPSHQVTQMGQEVILRCVPISNHLYFYWYRQILGQKVEFLVSFYNNEISEKSEIFDDQFSVERPDGSNFTLKIRSTKLEDSAMYFCASSDQGQDIGPEAFFGQGTRLTVV.

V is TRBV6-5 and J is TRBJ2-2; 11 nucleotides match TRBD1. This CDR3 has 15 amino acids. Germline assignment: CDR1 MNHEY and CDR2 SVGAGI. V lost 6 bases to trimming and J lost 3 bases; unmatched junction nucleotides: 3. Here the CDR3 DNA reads TGTGCCAGCAGCTCGGGACAGGGGGACACCGGGGAGCTGTTTTTT. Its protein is CASSSGQGDTGELFF.

This chain's CDR3 is CARGYRGLEGYTF. The CDR3 nucleotides are TGTGCCAGGGGCTACAGGGGGCTGGAGGGCTACACCTTC. The chain employs TRBV28 and TRBJ1-2; TRBD1 aligns across 9 bases. V was clipped by 9 bases and J by 8 bases; unmatched bases: 10. The CDR3 spans 13 residues. Germline V gene sequence: CDR1 MDHEN, CDR2 SYDVKM.

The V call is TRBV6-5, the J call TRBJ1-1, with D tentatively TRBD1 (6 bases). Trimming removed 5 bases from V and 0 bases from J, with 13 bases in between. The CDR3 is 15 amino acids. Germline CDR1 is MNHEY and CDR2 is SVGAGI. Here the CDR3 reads CASSVGGGMNTEAFF. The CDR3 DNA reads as TGTGCCAGCAGTGTAGGGGGGGGGATGAACACTGAAGCTTTCTTT.

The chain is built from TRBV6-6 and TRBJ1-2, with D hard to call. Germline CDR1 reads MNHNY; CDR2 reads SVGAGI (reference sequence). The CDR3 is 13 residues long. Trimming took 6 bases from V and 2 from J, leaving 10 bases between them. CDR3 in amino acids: CASRIDQNYGYTF. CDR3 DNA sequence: TGTGCCAGCAGGATCGATCAGAACTATGGCTACACCTTC.

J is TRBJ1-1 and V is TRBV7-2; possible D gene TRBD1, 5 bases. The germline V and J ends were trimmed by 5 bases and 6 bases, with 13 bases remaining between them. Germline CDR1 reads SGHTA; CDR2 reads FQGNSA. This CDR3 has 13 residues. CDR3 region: CASSLRQGPEAFF. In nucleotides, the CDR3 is TGTGCCAGCAGCCTCCGGCAGGGCCCTGAAGCTTTCTTT.

The CDR3 protein is CASSLAIQGTGELFF. CDR3 nucleotide sequence: TGTGCCAGCAGCTTGGCAATTCAGGGCACCGGGGAGCTGTTTTTT. The chain combines TRBV7-8 with TRBJ2-2; maybe TRBD1 (5 bases). CDR3 size: 15 residues. Trimming cost V 3 bases and J 4 bases, with 12 bases left between them. Germline V gives CDR1 SGHVS, CDR2 FQNEAQ.

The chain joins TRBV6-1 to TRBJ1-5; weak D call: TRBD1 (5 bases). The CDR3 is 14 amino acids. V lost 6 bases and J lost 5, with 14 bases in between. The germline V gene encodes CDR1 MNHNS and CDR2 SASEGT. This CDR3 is CASSLQESYQPQHF. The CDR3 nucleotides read TGTGCCAGCAGCCTACAGGAATCTTATCAGCCCCAGCATTTT.

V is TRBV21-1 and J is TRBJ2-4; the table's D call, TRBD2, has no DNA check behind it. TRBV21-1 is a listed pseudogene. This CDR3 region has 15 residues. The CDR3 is CASGPGFNGKNIQYF. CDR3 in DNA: TGTGCCAGCGGGCCGGGGTTTAATGGCAAAAACATTCAGTACTTC.

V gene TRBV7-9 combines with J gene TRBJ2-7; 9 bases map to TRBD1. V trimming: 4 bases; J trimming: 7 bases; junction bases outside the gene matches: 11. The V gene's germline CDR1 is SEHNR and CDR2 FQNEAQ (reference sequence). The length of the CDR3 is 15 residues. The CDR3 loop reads CASSSPGTGLLEQYF. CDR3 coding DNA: TGTGCCAGCAGCTCTCCCGGGACAGGGCTCCTAGAGCAGTACTTC. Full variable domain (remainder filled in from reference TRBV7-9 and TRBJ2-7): DTGVSQNPRHKITKRGQNVTFRCDPISEHNRLYWYRQTLGQGPEFLTYFQNEAQLEKSRLLSDRFSAERPKGSFSTLEIQRTEQGDSAMYLCASSSPGTGLLEQYFGPGTRLTVT.

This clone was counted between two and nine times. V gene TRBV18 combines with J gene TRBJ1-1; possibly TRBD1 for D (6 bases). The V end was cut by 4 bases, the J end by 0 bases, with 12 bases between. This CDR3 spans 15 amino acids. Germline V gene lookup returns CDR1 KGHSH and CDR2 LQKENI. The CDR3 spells CASSLGQRLNTEAFF. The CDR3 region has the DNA TGTGCCAGCTCACTAGGACAGCGCTTGAACACTGAAGCTTTCTTT.

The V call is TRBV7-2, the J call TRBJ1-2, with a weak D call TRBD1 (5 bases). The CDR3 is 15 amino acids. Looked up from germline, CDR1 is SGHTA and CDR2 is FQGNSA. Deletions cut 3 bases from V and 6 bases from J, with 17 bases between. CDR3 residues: CASSFPLAGGHGYTF. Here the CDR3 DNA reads TGTGCCAGCAGCTTCCCCCTCGCGGGGGGACATGGCTACACCTTC.

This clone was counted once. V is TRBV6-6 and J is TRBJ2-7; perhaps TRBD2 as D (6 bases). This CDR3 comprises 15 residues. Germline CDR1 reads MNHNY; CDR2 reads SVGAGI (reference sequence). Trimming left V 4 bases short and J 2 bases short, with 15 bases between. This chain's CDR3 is CASSSPGGGTYEQYF. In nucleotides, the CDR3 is TGTGCCAGCAGTTCACCCGGTGGGGGGACCTACGAGCAGTACTTC.

The DNA for the CDR3 is TGTGCCAGCAGTTATGCGGAGCGCTCCTACAATGAGCAGTTCTTC. It codes for CASSYAERSYNEQFF. J is TRBJ2-1 and V is TRBV6-6; D uncertain. Germline CDR1 is MNHNY and CDR2 is SVGAGI (reference sequence). Deletions cut 3 bases from V and 0 bases from J, with 9 bases between. CDR3 length equals 15 residues.

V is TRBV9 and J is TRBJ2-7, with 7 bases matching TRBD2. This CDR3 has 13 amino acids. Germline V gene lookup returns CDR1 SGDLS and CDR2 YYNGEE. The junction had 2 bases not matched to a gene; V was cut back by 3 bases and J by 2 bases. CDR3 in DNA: TGTGCCAGCAGCGCTAGCGGTACCTACGAGCAGTACTTC. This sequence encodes CASSASGTYEQYF.

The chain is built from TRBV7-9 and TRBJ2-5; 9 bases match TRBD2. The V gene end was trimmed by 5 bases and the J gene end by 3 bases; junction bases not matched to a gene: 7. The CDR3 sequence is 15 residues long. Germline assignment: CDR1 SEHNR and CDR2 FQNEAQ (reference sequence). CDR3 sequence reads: CASSPALAGKETQYF. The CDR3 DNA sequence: TGTGCCAGCAGCCCCGCCCTAGCGGGGAAAGAGACCCAGTACTTC.

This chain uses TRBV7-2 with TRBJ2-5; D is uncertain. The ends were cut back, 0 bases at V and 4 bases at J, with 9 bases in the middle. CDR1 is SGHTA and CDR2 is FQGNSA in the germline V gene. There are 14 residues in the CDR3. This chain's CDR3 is CASSLAVGVETQYF. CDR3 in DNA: TGTGCCAGCAGCTTAGCCGTAGGAGTAGAGACCCAGTACTTC.

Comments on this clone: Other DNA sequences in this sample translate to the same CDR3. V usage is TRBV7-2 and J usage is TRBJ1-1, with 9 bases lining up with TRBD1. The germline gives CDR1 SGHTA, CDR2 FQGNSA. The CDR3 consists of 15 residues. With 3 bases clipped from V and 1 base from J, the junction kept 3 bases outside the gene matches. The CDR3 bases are TGTGCCAGCAGCTTCGGGACAGGGCCGAACACTGAAGCTTTCTTT. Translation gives CASSFGTGPNTEAFF.

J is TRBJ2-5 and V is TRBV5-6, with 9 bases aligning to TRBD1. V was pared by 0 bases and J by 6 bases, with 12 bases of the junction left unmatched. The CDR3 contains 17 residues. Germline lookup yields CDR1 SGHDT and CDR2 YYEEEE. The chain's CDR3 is CASSLVAGTGFVKTQYF. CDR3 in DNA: TGTGCCAGCAGCTTGGTAGCCGGGACAGGGTTTGTGAAGACCCAGTACTTC. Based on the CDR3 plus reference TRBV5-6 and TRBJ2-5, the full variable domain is DAGVTQSPTHLIKTRGQQVTLRCSPKSGHDTVSWYQQALGQGPQFIFQYYEEEERQRGNFPDRFSGHQFPNYSSELNVNALLLGDSALYLCASSLVAGTGFVKTQYFGPGTRLLVL.

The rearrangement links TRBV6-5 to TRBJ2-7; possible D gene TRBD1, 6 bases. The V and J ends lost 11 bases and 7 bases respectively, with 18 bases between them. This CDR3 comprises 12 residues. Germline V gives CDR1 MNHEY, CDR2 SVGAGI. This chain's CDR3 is CAARDTREEQYF. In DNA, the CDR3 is TGTGCCGCGAGGGACACCAGGGAGGAGCAGTACTTC.

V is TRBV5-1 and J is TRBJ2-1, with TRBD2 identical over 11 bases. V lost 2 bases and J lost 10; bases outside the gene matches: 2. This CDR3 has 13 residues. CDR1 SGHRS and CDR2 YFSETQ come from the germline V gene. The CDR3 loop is CASSFVAGGEQFF. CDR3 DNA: TGCGCCAGCAGCTTTGTAGCGGGGGGGGAGCAGTTCTTC.

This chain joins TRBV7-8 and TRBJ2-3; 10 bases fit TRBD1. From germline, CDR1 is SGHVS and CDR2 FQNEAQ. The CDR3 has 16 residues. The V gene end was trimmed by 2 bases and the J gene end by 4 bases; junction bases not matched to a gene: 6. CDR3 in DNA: TGTGCCAGCAGCTTAAGTGGGACAGGGGTCTCAGATACGCAGTATTTT. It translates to CASSLSGTGVSDTQYF.

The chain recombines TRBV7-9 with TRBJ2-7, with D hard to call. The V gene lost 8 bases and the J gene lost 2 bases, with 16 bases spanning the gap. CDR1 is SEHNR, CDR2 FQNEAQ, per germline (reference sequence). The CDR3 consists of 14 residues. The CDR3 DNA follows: TGTGCCAGCCCATCCGTGGCCCTCGCCTACGAGCAGTACTTC. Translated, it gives CASPSVALAYEQYF.

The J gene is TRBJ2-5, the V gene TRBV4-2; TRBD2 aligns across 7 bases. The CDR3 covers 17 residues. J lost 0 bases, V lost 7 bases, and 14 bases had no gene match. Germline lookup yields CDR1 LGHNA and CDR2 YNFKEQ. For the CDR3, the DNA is TGTGCCAGCATCCCTGGCGGGACTACCAAGTACCAAGAGACCCAGTACTTC. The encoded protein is CASIPGGTTKYQETQYF.

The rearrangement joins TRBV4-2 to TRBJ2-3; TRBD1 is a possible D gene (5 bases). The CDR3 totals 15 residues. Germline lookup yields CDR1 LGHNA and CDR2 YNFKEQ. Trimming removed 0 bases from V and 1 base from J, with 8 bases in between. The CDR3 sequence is CASSQDLQGTDTQYF. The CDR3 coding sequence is TGTGCCAGCAGCCAAGATTTACAGGGCACAGATACGCAGTATTTT.

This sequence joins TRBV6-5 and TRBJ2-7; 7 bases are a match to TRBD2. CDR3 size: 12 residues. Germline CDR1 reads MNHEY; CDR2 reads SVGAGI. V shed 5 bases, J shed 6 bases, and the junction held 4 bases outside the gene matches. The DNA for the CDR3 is TGTGCCAGCAGTCGGGACTACGGCGAGCAGTACTTC. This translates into CASSRDYGEQYF.

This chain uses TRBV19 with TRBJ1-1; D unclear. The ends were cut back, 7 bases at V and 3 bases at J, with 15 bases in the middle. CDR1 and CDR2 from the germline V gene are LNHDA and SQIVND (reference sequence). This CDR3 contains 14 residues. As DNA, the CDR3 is TGTGCCAGTACCCACCGAGGCGGGTACACTGAAGCTTTCTTT. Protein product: CASTHRGGYTEAFF.